This TCR beta chain emerged from a study of beta chain features in type 1 diabetes. The study, taken as a whole, reports: Any HLA type influence on TCRB rearrangement was left unresolved here. Cells that show high TCR expression could be over-represented by cDNA sequencing. A greater similarity of naive, central memory and Treg TCRB repertoires was seen among patients than among healthy donors.

On this clone: What it binds is not known.

Reverse transcription of all isolated RNA meant that expressed TCRB transcripts were sequenced. The repertoire was sequenced with immunoSEQ multiplex PCR; TCRdb's copy has only in-frame clones and lacks some. Altogether 300,000 to 350,000 clones are present, around 20% being singletons, with the ten largest covering approximately 0.046%. All of the sorted populations showed purity greater than 95%. CDR3 size: 17 residues. The V gene's germline CDR1 is SGHVS and CDR2 FNYEAQ. The V segment lost 4 bases and the J segment 0 bases; nucleotides outside the gene matches: 5. The source material was naive CD4+ T cells from blood. The receptor's source is a woman younger than 30 in good health. The V and J genes are TRBV7-6 and TRBJ2-1, with TRBD2 matching over 11 bases. The CDR3 DNA reads TGTGCCAGCAGCTCCCGGACTAGCGGGCACTCCTACAATGAGCAGTTCTTC. It encodes CASSSRTSGHSYNEQFF. The complete variable domain, with remaining parts taken from reference TRBV7-6 and TRBJ2-1, reads GAGVSQSPRYKVTKRGQDVALRCDPISGHVSLYWYRQALGQGPEFLTYFNYEAQQDKSGLPNDRFSAERPEGSISTLTIQRTEQRDSAMYRCASSSRTSGHSYNEQFFGPGTRLTVL.